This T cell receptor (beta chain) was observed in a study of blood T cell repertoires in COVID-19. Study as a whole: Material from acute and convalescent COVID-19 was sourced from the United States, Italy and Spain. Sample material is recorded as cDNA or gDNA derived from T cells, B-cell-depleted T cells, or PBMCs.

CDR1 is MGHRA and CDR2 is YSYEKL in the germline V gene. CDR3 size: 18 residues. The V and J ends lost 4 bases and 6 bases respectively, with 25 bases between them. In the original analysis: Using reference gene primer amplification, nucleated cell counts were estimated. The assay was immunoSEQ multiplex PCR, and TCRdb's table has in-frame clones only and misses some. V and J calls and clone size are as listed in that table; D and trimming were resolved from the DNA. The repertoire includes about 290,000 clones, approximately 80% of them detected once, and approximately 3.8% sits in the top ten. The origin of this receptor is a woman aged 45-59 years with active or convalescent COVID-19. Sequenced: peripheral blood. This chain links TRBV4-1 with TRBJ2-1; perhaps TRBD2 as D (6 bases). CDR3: CASSPPYFSGSAGNEQFF. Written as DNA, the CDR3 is TGCGCCAGCAGCCCCCCTTACTTTTCCGGGAGTGCTGGCAATGAGCAGTTCTTC.